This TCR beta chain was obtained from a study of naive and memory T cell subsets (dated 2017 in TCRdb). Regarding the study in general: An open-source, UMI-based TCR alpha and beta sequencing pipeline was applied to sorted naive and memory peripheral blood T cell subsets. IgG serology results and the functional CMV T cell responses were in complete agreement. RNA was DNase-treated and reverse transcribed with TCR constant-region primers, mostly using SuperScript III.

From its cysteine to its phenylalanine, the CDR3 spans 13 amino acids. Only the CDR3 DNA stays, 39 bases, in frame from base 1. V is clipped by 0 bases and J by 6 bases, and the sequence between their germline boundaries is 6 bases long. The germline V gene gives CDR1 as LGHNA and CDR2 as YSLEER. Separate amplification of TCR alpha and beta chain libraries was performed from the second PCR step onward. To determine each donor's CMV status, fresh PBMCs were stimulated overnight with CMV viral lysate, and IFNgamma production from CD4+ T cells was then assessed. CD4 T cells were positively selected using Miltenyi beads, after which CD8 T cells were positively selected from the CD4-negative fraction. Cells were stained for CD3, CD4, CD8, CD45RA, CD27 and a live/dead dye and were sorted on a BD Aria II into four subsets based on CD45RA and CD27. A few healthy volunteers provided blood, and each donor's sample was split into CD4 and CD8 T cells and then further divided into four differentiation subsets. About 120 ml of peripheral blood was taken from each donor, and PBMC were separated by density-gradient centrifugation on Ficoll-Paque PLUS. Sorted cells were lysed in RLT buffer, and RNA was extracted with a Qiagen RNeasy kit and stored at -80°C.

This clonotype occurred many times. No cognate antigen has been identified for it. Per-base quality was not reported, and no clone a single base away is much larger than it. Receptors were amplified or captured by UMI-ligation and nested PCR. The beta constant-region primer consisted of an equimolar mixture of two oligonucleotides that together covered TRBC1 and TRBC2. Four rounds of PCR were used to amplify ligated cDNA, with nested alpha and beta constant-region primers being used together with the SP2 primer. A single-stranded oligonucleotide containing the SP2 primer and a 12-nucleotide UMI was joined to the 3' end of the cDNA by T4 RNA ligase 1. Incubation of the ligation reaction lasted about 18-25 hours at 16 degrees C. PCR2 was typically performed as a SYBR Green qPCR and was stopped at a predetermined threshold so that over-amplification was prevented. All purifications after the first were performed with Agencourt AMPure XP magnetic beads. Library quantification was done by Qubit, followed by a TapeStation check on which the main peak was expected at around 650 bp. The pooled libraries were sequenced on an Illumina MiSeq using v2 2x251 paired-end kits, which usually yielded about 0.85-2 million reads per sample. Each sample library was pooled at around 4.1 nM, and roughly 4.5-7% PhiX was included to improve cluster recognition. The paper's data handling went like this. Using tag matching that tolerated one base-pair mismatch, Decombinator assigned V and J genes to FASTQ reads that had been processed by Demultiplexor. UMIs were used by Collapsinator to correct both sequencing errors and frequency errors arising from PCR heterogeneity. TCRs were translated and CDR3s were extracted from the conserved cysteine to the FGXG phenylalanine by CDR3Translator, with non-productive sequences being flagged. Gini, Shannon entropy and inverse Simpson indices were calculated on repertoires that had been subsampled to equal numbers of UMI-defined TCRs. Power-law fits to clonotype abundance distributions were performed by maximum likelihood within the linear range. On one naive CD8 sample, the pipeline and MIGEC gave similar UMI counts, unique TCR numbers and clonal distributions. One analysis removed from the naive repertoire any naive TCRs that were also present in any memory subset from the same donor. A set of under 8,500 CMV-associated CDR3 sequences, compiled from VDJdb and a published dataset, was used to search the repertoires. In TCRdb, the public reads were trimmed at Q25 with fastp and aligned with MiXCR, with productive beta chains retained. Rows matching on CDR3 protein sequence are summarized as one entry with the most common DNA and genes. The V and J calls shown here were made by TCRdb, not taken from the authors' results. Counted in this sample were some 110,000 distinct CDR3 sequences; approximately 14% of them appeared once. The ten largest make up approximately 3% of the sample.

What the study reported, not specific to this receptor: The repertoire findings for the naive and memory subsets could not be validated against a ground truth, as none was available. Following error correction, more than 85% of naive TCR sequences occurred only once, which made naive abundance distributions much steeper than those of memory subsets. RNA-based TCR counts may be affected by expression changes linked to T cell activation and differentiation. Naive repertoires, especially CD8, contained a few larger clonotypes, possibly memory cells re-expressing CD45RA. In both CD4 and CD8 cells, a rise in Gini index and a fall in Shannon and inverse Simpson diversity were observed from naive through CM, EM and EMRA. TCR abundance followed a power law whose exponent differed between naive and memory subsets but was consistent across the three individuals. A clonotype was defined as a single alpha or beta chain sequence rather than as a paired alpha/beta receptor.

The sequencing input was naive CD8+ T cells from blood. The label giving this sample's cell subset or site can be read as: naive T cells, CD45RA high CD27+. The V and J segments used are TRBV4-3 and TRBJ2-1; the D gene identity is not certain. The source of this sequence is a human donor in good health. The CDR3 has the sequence CASSQDKSNEQFF. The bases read TGCGCCAGCAGCCAAGATAAGAGCAATGAGCAGTTCTTC.